This TCR beta chain is drawn from a study of T cell repertoires in cytomegalovirus infection (dated by TCRdb to about 2019). The study in broad terms: Recently identified HLA-C-restricted CMV epitopes, whose presentation resists viral immunomodulation, were targeted by peptide stimulations together with well-studied HLA-B-restricted epitopes. Because public TCR beta signatures pointed to carriage of CMV infection together with the matching HLA type, the HLA type of each donor mattered for the analysis.

V is shortened by 4 bases, J by 4 bases, and the region joining them spans 8 bases. The CDR3 spans 13 residues, from the cysteine through the phenylalanine. Just the 39-base CDR3 DNA is kept, in frame starting at base 1. The CDR1 and CDR2 encoded by the germline V gene (reference sequence) are SEHNR and FQNEAQ. Of note for this clonotype: It lacks a known antigen. It has no much larger one-base neighbor in the sample; base qualities were not kept.

This sample was sequenced with an Illumina HiSeq 1500. TCRdb passed the public sequencing reads through fastp at Q25 and MiXCR, retaining productive beta sequences. Rows with one shared CDR3 protein collapse into an entry with the most common genes and DNA. Recorded for this sample are 680,000 or so distinct CDR3 sequences; 30% to 35% of them occurred a single time. The biggest ten clones account for roughly 18% of the sample. Broader findings and caveats from the paper: In both this cohort and an independent cohort of more than 350 donors, the cumulative frequency of public TCR beta family members distinguished carriers of CMV infection plus the relevant HLA type. The ex vivo response was dominated by HLA-C-restricted CMV-specific TCR beta clonotypes, and the single most frequent clonotype in two of eight donors was supplied by these HLA-C-restricted clonotypes.

Read against the paper, the sample's treatment or condition label means: in vitro stimulation with specific CMV peptide epitopes to enrich CMV-specific T cells. Sequenced material: cultured PBMCs, taken from culture after CMV antigen stimulation. The rearranged segments are TRBV7-9 and TRBJ2-1; the D gene cannot be named for sure. This receptor was taken from a human donor in good health (CMV status not recorded). Some clones in this sample may be carry-over from other donors' samples. Here the CDR3 is given as CASSSPRYNEQFF. The nucleotide sequence reads TGTGCCAGCAGCTCCCCCCGGTACAATGAGCAGTTCTTC.